The 17 T cell receptor beta chains below were found in one sample sequenced in a study of T cell changes during pregnancy in multiple sclerosis. Clones were sequenced by immunoSEQ multiplex PCR, and TCRdb holds only the in-frame ones, with some missing. Of around 63,000 clones in the sample, 91% were seen once. The specimen comprised peripheral blood, sampled in the third trimester of pregnancy. These receptors came from a female donor in good health, enrolled as a control in a pregnancy study.

This chain connects TRBV30 to TRBJ2-2; a weak D match, TRBD2 (5 bases). The V end lost 4 bases, the J end lost 6 bases, and 12 bases lay between the germline ends. CDR3 length equals 13 residues. Germline V gives CDR1 GTSNPN, CDR2 SVGIG (reference sequence). The CDR3 is CAWTLGSSGELFF. The CDR3 DNA follows: TGTGCCTGGACCTTGGGGAGCTCCGGGGAGCTGTTTTTT.

This clone was seen more than once but under ten times. The junction departs from the called germline gene at one end, perhaps through a read error. The chain is built from TRBV29-1 and TRBJ1-2; perhaps TRBD1 as D (6 bases). This CDR3 is built from 8 residues. Germline V lookup: CDR1 SQVTM, CDR2 ANQGSEA. For the CDR3, the DNA is TGCAGCGTTCGAGGGGGATACTTC. Its translation is CSVRGGYF.

The CDR3 coding sequence is TGTGCCAGCACCGGGACTAGCGGCCTCTCCTACGAGCAGTACTTC. Translating it yields CASTGTSGLSYEQYF. The chain carries TRBV6-1 and TRBJ2-7, with 11 bases matching TRBD2. The trim removed 7 bases at V and 0 bases at J, leaving 5 bases unmatched. Germline CDR1 is MNHNS and CDR2 is SASEGT. The length of the CDR3 is 15 residues.

The genes are TRBV27 and TRBJ2-1, with TRBD2 matching 11 bases. CDR1 is MNHEY, CDR2 SMNVEV, per germline (reference sequence). J lost 6 bases, V lost 4 bases, and 14 bases had no gene match. CDR3 length equals 18 residues. The CDR3 DNA reads as TGTGCCAGCAGTTCCGTAGGACTAGCGGGTATCAGCCTCAATGAGCAGTTCTTC. Its translation is CASSSVGLAGISLNEQFF.

CDR3 coding DNA: TGTGCCAGCAGGCAACTAGCGGGAGGGGTAAACACCGGGGAGCTGTTTTTT. It encodes CASRQLAGGVNTGELFF. V and J are TRBV7-9 and TRBJ2-2, with 13 bases that match TRBD2. The V gene's germline CDR1 is SEHNR and CDR2 FQNEAQ (reference sequence). V trimming: 6 bases; J trimming: 2 bases; junction bases outside the gene matches: 6. CDR3 length equals 17 residues. The full variable domain, with the rest looked up from reference TRBV7-9 and TRBJ2-2, is DTGVSQNPRHKITKRGQNVTFRCDPISEHNRLYWYRQTLGQGPEFLTYFQNEAQLEKSRLLSDRFSAERPKGSFSTLEIQRTEQGDSAMYLCASRQLAGGVNTGELFFGEGSRLTVL.

This chain links TRBV9 with TRBJ1-2; D perhaps matches TRBD1 (5 bases). V dropped 3 bases and J dropped 7 bases, with 19 bases sitting between them. The CDR3 loop spans 15 amino acids. In germline, CDR1 is SGDLS, CDR2 YYNGEE. The CDR3 loop is CASSDLSRGRAGYTF. As DNA, the CDR3 is TGTGCCAGCAGCGACCTGTCTAGGGGCCGGGCTGGCTACACCTTC.

The chain combines TRBV6-1 with TRBJ1-2; D remains unclear. Germline V lookup: CDR1 MNHNS, CDR2 SASEGT. Between the trimmed V and J ends, which lost 3 bases and 3 bases, there was a span of 8 bases. This CDR3 spans 13 amino acids. The CDR3, as DNA: TGTGCCAGCAGTGAGGGGAGGGACTATGGCTACACCTTC. Amino acid sequence: CASSEGRDYGYTF.

This clone has only one observation. CDR3 sequence reads: CARGGTSLQTQYF. The CDR3 DNA reads TGTGCCAGGGGTGGGACTAGCCTGCAGACCCAGTACTTC. V and J are TRBV6-1 and TRBJ2-5; 9 bases are shared with TRBD2. CDR3 length equals 13 residues. Germline V gene lookup returns CDR1 MNHNS and CDR2 SASEGT. J lost 6 bases, V lost 9 bases, and 8 bases had no gene match.

The chain carries TRBV5-6 and TRBJ2-1; 10 positions agree with TRBD2. The trim removed 4 bases at V and 6 bases at J, leaving 10 bases unmatched. Per the germline V gene, CDR1 is SGHDT and CDR2 is YYEEEE. This CDR3 is built from 16 residues. The CDR3 loop is CASSDWGLAGVNEQFF. CDR3 bases: TGTGCCAGCAGCGACTGGGGCCTAGCGGGAGTCAATGAGCAGTTCTTC.

J is TRBJ2-3 and V is TRBV7-9, with 13 bases identical to TRBD2. The germline gives CDR1 SEHNR, CDR2 FQNEAQ (reference sequence). After removal of 5 bases from V and 6 bases from J, the junction contained 2 bases not matched to a gene. The CDR3 has 14 amino acids. In nucleotides, the CDR3 is TGTGCCAGCAGCGTGGGACTAGCGGGGGATACGCAGTATTTT. Protein product: CASSVGLAGDTQYF.

The chain joins TRBV7-8 to TRBJ2-1; TRBD2 is a possible D gene (5 bases). Germline V gene lookup returns CDR1 SGHVS and CDR2 FQNEAQ. Trimming took 2 bases from V and 9 from J, leaving 14 bases between them. The CDR3 has 14 amino acids. DNA for the CDR3: TGTGCCAGCAGCTTATTACGGCTAGCCGGTGAGCAGTTCTTC. Residues: CASSLLRLAGEQFF.

V and J are TRBV28 and TRBJ1-1; a possible D gene is TRBD1 (5 bases). The CDR3 has 15 residues. V was shortened by 2 bases and J by 3 bases, with 13 bases between the two germline ends. The V gene's germline CDR1 is MDHEN and CDR2 SYDVKM. The CDR3 sequence is CASSLGGGRYTEAFF. CDR3 sequence (DNA): TGTGCCAGCAGTTTAGGGGGGGGTAGATACACTGAAGCTTTCTTT. The full variable domain, its missing parts supplied by reference TRBV28 and TRBJ1-1, is DVKVTQSSRYLVKRTGEKVFLECVQDMDHENMFWYRQDPGLGLRLIYFSYDVKMKEKGDIPEGYSVSREKKERFSLILESASTNQTSMYLCASSLGGGRYTEAFFGQGTRLTVV.

The V gene is TRBV6-5, the J gene TRBJ1-3, with D unresolved. The germline CDR1 and CDR2 sequences are MNHEY and SVGAGI. V lost 10 bases and J lost 1, with 11 bases in between. The CDR3 sequence is 13 residues long. CDR3 amino acids: CATSEVSGNTIYF. CDR3 DNA sequence: TGTGCCACTAGTGAGGTTTCTGGAAACACCATATATTTT.

V gene TRBV7-9 combines with J gene TRBJ2-7; TRBD1 matches at 9 bases. The CDR3 runs to 15 residues. With 5 bases clipped from V and 4 bases from J, the junction kept 9 bases outside the gene matches. From germline, CDR1 is SEHNR and CDR2 FQNEAQ (reference sequence). The CDR3 protein is CASSEGTGRGYEQYF. The CDR3 DNA reads as TGTGCCAGCAGCGAAGGGACAGGGAGGGGGTACGAGCAGTACTTC.

The chain couples TRBV5-4 to TRBJ1-1; D uncertain. Germline V lookup: CDR1 SGHNT, CDR2 YYREEE (reference sequence). The CDR3 runs 15 residues. V lost 4 bases, J lost 3 bases, and 16 bases lay in between. CDR3 sequence: CASSIPGRVDTEAFF. In DNA form, the CDR3 reads TGTGCCAGCAGCATCCCTGGGAGGGTCGACACTGAAGCTTTCTTT.

J is TRBJ2-1 and V is TRBV9; TRBD2 matches at 10 bases. This CDR3 contains 16 residues. The ends lost 0 bases at V and 5 bases at J; junction bases unmatched: 5. Germline-derived CDR1 and CDR2 are SGDLS and YYNGEE. CDR3 amino acids: CASSVGLAGANNEQFF. The CDR3 nucleotides read TGTGCCAGCAGCGTAGGGCTAGCGGGGGCAAACAATGAGCAGTTCTTC. The complete variable domain, with remaining parts taken from reference TRBV9 and TRBJ2-1, reads DSGVTQTPKHLITATGQRVTLRCSPRSGDLSVYWYQQSLDQGLQFLIQYYNGEERAKGNILERFSAQQFPDLHSELNLSSLELGDSALYFCASSVGLAGANNEQFFGPGTRLTVL.

The chain is built from TRBV11-3 and TRBJ2-2; 8 nucleotides align to TRBD2. The CDR3 length is 15 residues. Looked up from germline, CDR1 is SGHNT and CDR2 is YENEEA. J was trimmed by 3 bases and V by 5 bases; bases with no gene match: 5. CDR3 amino acids: CASSPGAGDTGELFF. The CDR3 region has the DNA TGTGCCAGCAGCCCAGGAGCGGGAGACACCGGGGAGCTGTTTTTT.